Listed here are 10 T cell receptor beta chains from one sample, sequenced in a study of molecular identifiers for immune sequencing clone quantification. Via MiXCR, TCRdb re-called the PCR reads, giving one row per CDR3 protein. The repertoire has about 640,000 distinct CDR3 sequences, about 20% of them found once; the top ten carry 0.75% to 0.95%. Sample: naive CD8+ T cells from blood, with Jurkat cell RNA spiked in. Indicated subset: FACS-sorted CD8+CD4-CCR7+CD45RA+ naive T cells. The receptor set was obtained from a human donor in good health. Some libraries in this study had Jurkat cell RNA spiked in.

This clonotype showed up many times. The V gene is TRBV7-9, the J gene TRBJ2-5, with D hard to call. The CDR3 length is 12 residues. Trimming took off 5 bases at V and 4 bases at J, with 8 bases between the two ends. CDR1 and CDR2 (germline): SEHNR, FQNEAQ (reference sequence). The CDR3 protein is CASSTYSETQYF. In DNA, the CDR3 is TGTGCCAGCAGCACTTACTCAGAGACCCAGTACTTC.

Comment on this clonotype: A clone one base away is much larger, so this may be a read error. V usage is TRBV7-8 and J usage is TRBJ1-1; D is undetermined. CDR1 and CDR2 (germline): SGHVS, FQNEAQ. The CDR3 has 14 amino acids. In DNA form, the CDR3 reads TGTGTCAGCAGCTCCGTTGGGCTTGGCACTGAAGCTTTCTTT. Residues: CVSSSVGLGTEAFF.

As regards this clonotype: A clone one base away is much larger, so this may be a read error. The CDR3 here is CAGSQDRTSNEQFF. In DNA form, the CDR3 reads TGCGCCGGCAGCCAAGATCGGACCTCCAATGAGCAGTTCTTC. The V and J genes are TRBV4-3 and TRBJ2-1; D is ambiguous. There are 14 residues in the CDR3. The germline gives CDR1 LGHNA, CDR2 YSLEER.

This clonotype was counted only a few times. The chain combines TRBV6-2 or TRBV6-3 with TRBJ1-2; D gene uncertain. Germline V lookup: CDR1 MNHEY, CDR2 SVGEGT. V lost 2 bases, J lost 4 bases, and 11 bases lay in between. The CDR3 sequence is 14 residues long. The CDR3 DNA follows: TGTGCCAGCAGTTACCGCGCGGGCGGCTATGGCTACACCTTC. Protein: CASSYRAGGYGYTF.

V usage is TRBV4-1 and J usage is TRBJ1-2, with 8 bases identical to TRBD1. Germline V gives CDR1 MGHRA, CDR2 YSYEKL. Losses at the gene ends were 0 bases for V and 2 bases for J; bases not matched to a gene: 8. The CDR3 consists of 17 residues. CDR3 nucleotides: TGCGCCAGCAGCCAAGATCAATTGACAGGGGCGAACTATGGCTACACCTTC. Translation gives CASSQDQLTGANYGYTF.

The chain recombines TRBV9 with TRBJ2-7, with D perhaps TRBD2 (6 bases). Trimming took 6 bases from V and 1 from J, leaving 11 bases between them. The CDR3 runs to 13 residues. Germline V CDR1 and CDR2: SGDLS, YYNGEE. CDR3 nucleotides: TGTGCCAGCAACGATGGGACTTCCTACGAGCAGTACTTC. Translated: CASNDGTSYEQYF.

This clonotype was counted at least ten times. The chain recombines TRBV5-6 with TRBJ1-5, with D perhaps matching TRBD1 (6 bases). The V gene's germline CDR1 is SGHDT and CDR2 YYEEEE. The CDR3 spans 17 residues. V lost 0 bases and J 4 bases, leaving 17 bases between the germline ends. In DNA form, the CDR3 reads TGTGCCAGCAGCTTGGATGGACCTCGAGGGGGGAATCAGCCCCAGCATTTT. It yields the protein CASSLDGPRGGNQPQHF.

This clonotype was observed a few times. This may arise from a read error, as a much more abundant clone is one base away. V is TRBV6-2 or TRBV6-3 and J is TRBJ2-3; D is unclear. CDR1 and CDR2 (germline): MNHEY, SVGEGT. This CDR3 spans 14 amino acids. This chain's CDR3 is CVSSYSQGTDTQYF. The CDR3, as DNA: TGTGTCAGCAGTTACTCCCAAGGGACAGATACGCAGTATTTT.

V is TRBV4-1 and J is TRBJ2-5, with a tentative D call TRBD1 (5 bases). CDR3 length equals 14 residues. Trimming took 2 bases from V and 1 from J, leaving 8 bases between them. Germline-derived CDR1 and CDR2 are MGHRA and YSYEKL. The CDR3 nucleotides read TGCGCCAGCAGCCAACCCGACAGCCAAGAGACCCAGTACTTC. It is translated as CASSQPDSQETQYF.

This clonotype appeared many times. The gene calls are TRBV29-1 and TRBJ2-3; D is uncertain. Germline V lookup: CDR1 SQVTM, CDR2 ANQGSEA. The CDR3 has 12 residues. The germline V and J ends were trimmed by 1 base and 4 bases, with 6 bases remaining between them. The CDR3 nucleotides read TGCAGCGTTGAAGTGGCCCCAGATACGCAGTATTTT. Translation gives CSVEVAPDTQYF.